What follows are 17 T cell receptor beta chains derived from one specimen sequenced in a study of blood T cell repertoires in COVID-19. The protocol was immunoSEQ multiplex PCR, while the TCRdb copy is restricted to in-frame clones and leaves out a portion. Of 120,000 to 150,000 clones listed, about nine tenths are singletons. The sequencing input was PBMCs or T cells enriched from blood (not recorded which). The source of these receptors is a woman in her 40s who had been exposed to COVID-19.

This clone has just one count. The CDR3 reads CASSQTGQSNQPQHF. CDR3 nucleotide sequence: TGCGCCAGCAGCCAGACGGGACAATCTAATCAGCCCCAGCATTTT. The rearrangement links TRBV5-1 to TRBJ1-5; D possibly corresponds to TRBD1 (6 bases). The CDR3 length is 15 residues. CDR1 and CDR2 from the germline V gene are SGHRS and YFSETQ. The ends were cut back, 4 bases at V and 4 bases at J, with 15 bases in the middle.

The chain employs TRBV2 and TRBJ1-2; unclear D gene. CDR3 length equals 12 residues. Trimming removed 4 bases at V and 4 bases at J, with 7 bases between. CDR1 and CDR2 from the germline V gene are SNHLY and FYNNEI. The CDR3 coding sequence is TGTGCCAGCAGTGGAAACAGCTATGGCTACACCTTC. It yields the protein CASSGNSYGYTF.

The V and J genes are TRBV9 and TRBJ2-3; no clear D gene. The V and J ends lost 4 bases and 3 bases respectively, with 6 bases between them. The CDR3 consists of 12 residues. Germline CDR1 and CDR2: SGDLS and YYNGEE. CDR3 coding DNA: TGTGCCAGCAGCCCAGGTACAGATACGCAGTATTTT. Its protein product is CASSPGTDTQYF.

This chain links TRBV25-1 with TRBJ1-2; 8 bases align to TRBD1. Germline values: CDR1 MGHDK, CDR2 SYGVNS. Germline trimming cut 7 bases from V and 7 bases from J; bases unmatched to any gene: 8. This CDR3 comprises 13 residues. The CDR3 nucleotides are TGTGCCAGCAAGGCCCAGGGGGCAGGTGGCTACACCTTC. It specifies CASKAQGAGGYTF.

This clone was counted once. V and J are TRBV6-5 and TRBJ2-7; D perhaps matches TRBD1 (6 bases). Trimming removed 9 bases at V and 0 bases at J, with 15 bases between. CDR1 and CDR2 (germline): MNHEY, SVGAGI. The CDR3 has 14 amino acids. The CDR3 is CARRYGQRSYEQYF. CDR3 nucleotides: TGTGCCAGACGGTACGGACAGCGCTCCTACGAGCAGTACTTC.

The V and J genes are TRBV28 and TRBJ1-5; 7 nucleotides align to TRBD1. Germline V CDR1 and CDR2: MDHEN, SYDVKM. The V segment lost 7 bases and the J segment 7 bases; nucleotides outside the gene matches: 4. The CDR3 is made up of 12 amino acids. CDR3 nucleotides: TGTGCCAGCAAGAGCAGGGGGCAGCCCCAGCATTTT. Translating gives CASKSRGQPQHF. The complete variable domain, with remaining parts taken from reference TRBV28 and TRBJ1-5, reads DVKVTQSSRYLVKRTGEKVFLECVQDMDHENMFWYRQDPGLGLRLIYFSYDVKMKEKGDIPEGYSVSREKKERFSLILESASTNQTSMYLCASKSRGQPQHFGDGTRLSIL.

This sequence joins TRBV28 and TRBJ1-1; no reliable D call. Germline V gives CDR1 MDHEN, CDR2 SYDVKM. The CDR3 covers 14 residues. Trimming left V 3 bases short and J 1 base short, with 9 bases between. The CDR3 sequence: CASSFTSGNTEAFF. The CDR3 coding sequence is TGTGCCAGCAGTTTTACGTCCGGGAACACTGAAGCTTTCTTT. The whole variable domain, filled in from reference TRBV28 and TRBJ1-1, reads DVKVTQSSRYLVKRTGEKVFLECVQDMDHENMFWYRQDPGLGLRLIYFSYDVKMKEKGDIPEGYSVSREKKERFSLILESASTNQTSMYLCASSFTSGNTEAFFGQGTRLTVV.

V usage is TRBV14 and J usage is TRBJ2-1, with 13 bases identical to TRBD2. After removal of 6 bases from V and 7 bases from J, the junction contained 6 bases not matched to a gene. CDR1 is SGHDN, CDR2 FVKESK, per germline. The CDR3 has 15 amino acids. The CDR3: CASRKPGLAGNEQFF. The CDR3 DNA follows: TGTGCCAGCAGAAAACCGGGACTAGCGGGAAATGAGCAGTTCTTC.

This sequence joins TRBV7-9 and TRBJ1-1; D gene ambiguous. V was trimmed by 2 bases and J by 0 bases, leaving 13 bases between them. The length of the CDR3 is 16 residues. Germline V gene sequence: CDR1 SEHNR, CDR2 FQNEAQ (reference sequence). The CDR3 sequence: CASSLRSGRLNTEAFF. CDR3 in DNA: TGTGCCAGCAGCTTAAGGTCCGGCAGGTTGAACACTGAAGCTTTCTTT.

The rearrangement joins TRBV5-1 to TRBJ2-1, with 9 bases lining up with TRBD1. Trimming took 5 bases from V and 5 from J; bases not matched to a gene: 11. CDR3 length: 16 residues. Germline CDR1 reads SGHRS; CDR2 reads YFSETQ. CDR3 nucleotide sequence: TGCGCCAGCAGGCAGGGAAGGACAGGGGTGGACAATGAGCAGTTCTTC. This codes for CASRQGRTGVDNEQFF.

The rearrangement links TRBV25-1 to TRBJ1-5, with a tentative D call TRBD1 (5 bases). This CDR3 is built from 14 residues. Germline CDR1 and CDR2: MGHDK and SYGVNS. The V end was cut by 1 base, the J end by 7 bases, with 11 bases between. CDR3 in DNA: TGTGCCAGCAGTGAATGGGAGGGGCACCAGCCCCAGCATTTT. This sequence encodes CASSEWEGHQPQHF.

J is TRBJ2-3 and V is TRBV27, with a weak D call TRBD2 (5 bases). Trimming removed 5 bases at V and 4 bases at J, with 10 bases between. The V gene's germline CDR1 is MNHEY and CDR2 SMNVEV (reference sequence). The length of the CDR3 is 13 residues. CDR3 amino acids: CASSPAGADTQYF. CDR3 nucleotide sequence: TGTGCCAGCAGTCCCGCCGGGGCAGATACGCAGTATTTT.

This clone has more than one count but fewer than ten. This chain uses TRBV19 with TRBJ2-1; D not certain. CDR3 length: 14 amino acids. CDR1 LNHDA and CDR2 SQIVND come from the germline V gene (reference sequence). The ends were cut back, 7 bases at V and 0 bases at J, with 10 bases in the middle. The CDR3 DNA reads as TGTGCCAGTAACCCGATGAGCTCCTACAATGAGCAGTTCTTC. It specifies CASNPMSSYNEQFF.

The chain recombines TRBV12-3 or TRBV12-4 with TRBJ2-5; a possible D gene is TRBD2 (5 bases). The CDR3 contains 13 residues. V was clipped by 6 bases and J by 1 base, with 9 bases between them. The CDR3 loop reads CASRYGVQETQYF. DNA of the CDR3: TGTGCCAGCAGGTACGGGGTCCAAGAGACCCAGTACTTC.

In its sample, this clone was seen once. This sequence joins TRBV18 and TRBJ2-7, with TRBD1 matching over 8 bases. This CDR3 contains 15 residues. V trimming: 4 bases; J trimming: 1 base; junction bases outside the gene matches: 6. Germline loops: CDR1 KGHSH, CDR2 LQKENI. The CDR3 DNA sequence: TGTGCCAGCTCACGAGGACAGGGATTATCCTACGAGCAGTACTTC. Translation gives CASSRGQGLSYEQYF.

The rearrangement joins TRBV4-1 to TRBJ2-7; 7 bases fit TRBD2. Per germline, CDR1 MGHRA and CDR2 YSYEKL. The CDR3 contains 15 residues. Trimming took 0 bases from V and 3 from J; bases not matched to a gene: 5. The CDR3 protein is CASSQESGTYYEQYF. The CDR3, as DNA: TGCGCCAGCAGCCAAGAGAGCGGGACTTACTACGAGCAGTACTTC.

The rearrangement joins TRBV7-9 to TRBJ1-6, with TRBD1 matching 12 bases. This CDR3 has 16 amino acids. The V and J ends lost 5 bases and 10 bases, in that order; junction bases with no gene match: 9. Germline V lookup: CDR1 SEHNR, CDR2 FQNEAQ (reference sequence). The CDR3 loop reads CASSQSTGTGGSPLHF. The CDR3 DNA follows: TGTGCCAGCAGCCAAAGTACCGGGACAGGGGGCTCACCCCTCCACTTT.